Listed here are 16 T cell receptor beta chains from one sample, sequenced in a study of blood T cell repertoires in COVID-19. Sequencing used immunoSEQ multiplex PCR; TCRdb keeps in-frame clones, though not all of them. The sample contains roughly 300,000 clones, around 86% of which appear only once. The sequenced sample was PBMCs or T cells enriched from blood (not recorded which). The receptors were gathered from a man aged 25-45 years who had recovered from COVID-19.

Here the CDR3 reads CASSLVAGRHNEQFF. Written as DNA, the CDR3 is TGTGCCAGCAGCTTGGTGGCGGGCCGGCACAATGAGCAGTTCTTC. This sequence joins TRBV5-4 and TRBJ2-1; D may be TRBD2 (5 bases). Per the germline V gene, CDR1 is SGHNT and CDR2 is YYREEE (reference sequence). V was pared by 0 bases and J by 5 bases, with 12 bases between. The CDR3 has 15 amino acids. The full variable domain, completed using reference TRBV5-4 and TRBJ2-1, is ETGVTQSPTHLIKTRGQQVTLRCSSQSGHNTVSWYQQALGQGPQFIFQYYREEENGRGNFPPRFSGLQFPNYSSELNVNALELDDSALYLCASSLVAGRHNEQFFGPGTRLTVL.

The rearrangement uses TRBV12-5 and TRBJ2-1; TRBD1 aligns across 7 bases. The CDR3 sequence is 12 residues long. The V segment lost 7 bases and the J segment 9 bases; nucleotides outside the gene matches: 6. The V gene's germline CDR1 is LGHNT and CDR2 FRNRAP. DNA of the CDR3: TGTGCTAGTGCCACAGGGGCCGGTGAGCAGTTCTTC. Protein: CASATGAGEQFF. The full variable domain, completed using reference TRBV12-5 and TRBJ2-1, is DARVTQTPRHKVTEMGQEVTMRCQPILGHNTVFWYRQTMMQGLELLAYFRNRAPLDDSGMPKDRFSAEMPDATLATLKIQPSEPRDSAVYFCASATGAGEQFFGPGTRLTVL.

This chain links TRBV11-2 with TRBJ1-4; 7 bases agree with TRBD1. The CDR3 has 16 amino acids. The V and J ends lost 4 bases and 3 bases, in that order; junction bases with no gene match: 8. Germline values: CDR1 SGHAT, CDR2 FQNNGV. The CDR3 sequence is CASSSLQGRANEKLFF. Here the CDR3 DNA reads TGTGCCAGCAGCTCCTTACAGGGGCGCGCTAATGAAAAACTGTTTTTT.

This rearrangement joins TRBV28 to TRBJ1-5; 11 bases align to TRBD1. Germline V gene sequence: CDR1 MDHEN, CDR2 SYDVKM. CDR3 length: 15 residues. The V segment lost 7 bases and the J segment 2 bases; nucleotides outside the gene matches: 4. CDR3 sequence reads: CASTVDRGRNQPQHF. The CDR3, as DNA: TGTGCCAGCACCGTGGACAGGGGGCGCAATCAGCCCCAGCATTTT.

The chain uses TRBV30 and TRBJ1-4; tentative D call: TRBD1 (6 bases). The V gene lost 0 bases and the J gene lost 3 bases, with 11 bases spanning the gap. This CDR3 is built from 15 residues. Germline assignment: CDR1 GTSNPN and CDR2 SVGIG (reference sequence). This CDR3 is CAWSVLQGANEKLFF. For the CDR3, the DNA is TGTGCCTGGAGTGTATTACAGGGAGCTAATGAAAAACTGTTTTTT.

The gene calls are TRBV7-9 and TRBJ2-5; tentative D call: TRBD1 (6 bases). V was pared by 6 bases and J by 5 bases, with 13 bases between. The germline gives CDR1 SEHNR, CDR2 FQNEAQ (reference sequence). The CDR3 has 13 residues. This CDR3 is CASRIQGTETQYF. The CDR3 DNA reads TGTGCCAGCAGAATACAGGGTACGGAGACCCAGTACTTC.

J is TRBJ2-7 and V is TRBV3-1 (or the pseudogene TRBV3-2); 9 bases match TRBD2. The V segment lost 3 bases and the J segment 4 bases; nucleotides outside the gene matches: 7. Germline V gene lookup returns CDR1 LGHDT and CDR2 YNNKEL (reference sequence). This CDR3 has 15 amino acids. The CDR3 DNA follows: TGTGCCAGCAGCCACATTAGCGGGGGAGATTACGAGCAGTACTTC. It yields the protein CASSHISGGDYEQYF.

The rearrangement uses TRBV4-1 and TRBJ2-3; tentatively, D is TRBD2 (5 bases). V was clipped by 1 base and J by 1 base, with 18 bases between them. This CDR3 is 18 amino acids long. Germline V gene lookup returns CDR1 MGHRA and CDR2 YSYEKL. CDR3 in DNA: TGCGCCAGCAGCCAAGGCAGCCAGCGTTTTAGCGGCACAGATACGCAGTATTTT. Its translation: CASSQGSQRFSGTDTQYF.

The chain carries TRBV6-5 and TRBJ2-2; D perhaps matches TRBD2 (6 bases). The CDR3 is made up of 14 amino acids. The ends were cut back, 7 bases at V and 2 bases at J, with 11 bases in the middle. Germline assignment: CDR1 MNHEY and CDR2 SVGAGI. The CDR3 protein is CASIAGFNTGELFF. The CDR3 region has the DNA TGTGCCAGCATTGCGGGATTTAACACCGGGGAGCTGTTTTTT.

Regarding this clone: A much bigger clone sits one base away, suggesting this may be a read error. The chain employs TRBV12-3 or TRBV12-4 and TRBJ1-5; no clear D gene. Between the trimmed V and J ends, which lost 7 bases and 0 bases, there was a span of 7 bases. CDR3 size: 13 residues. CDR3 DNA: TGTGCCAGCACCCTGTATAGCAATCAGCCCCAGCATTTT. Translated: CASTLYSNQPQHF.

This rearrangement joins TRBV11-2 to TRBJ1-2; the D gene is possibly TRBD1 (5 bases). CDR3 length equals 13 residues. CDR1 and CDR2 (germline): SGHAT, FQNNGV. V lost 1 base to trimming and J lost 6 bases, with 9 bases between them. The CDR3 nucleotides are TGTGCCAGCAGCTTAGGCAGGGTGGATGGCTACACCTTC. Translated: CASSLGRVDGYTF.

This rearrangement joins TRBV27 to TRBJ1-5; possible D gene TRBD1, 5 bases. The length of the CDR3 is 13 residues. The V gene lost 6 bases and the J gene lost 4 bases, with 10 bases spanning the gap. Germline V lookup: CDR1 MNHEY, CDR2 SMNVEV (reference sequence). The CDR3: CASSNQGNQPQHF. For the CDR3, the DNA is TGTGCCAGCAGCAACCAGGGAAATCAGCCCCAGCATTTT.

CDR3 residues: CASSAWDSGLSSYNSPLHF. The CDR3 DNA reads as TGTGCCAGCAGTGCCTGGGACAGCGGTTTGAGCTCCTATAATTCACCCCTCCACTTT. V usage is TRBV6-1 and J usage is TRBJ1-6; 7 bases are shared with TRBD1. Germline-derived CDR1 and CDR2 are MNHNS and SASEGT. The length of the CDR3 is 19 residues. Trimming cost V 4 bases and J 0 bases; bases outside gene matches: 12.

The chain uses TRBV2 and TRBJ1-1; a possible D gene is TRBD1 (6 bases). The CDR3 extends over 13 amino acids. Per germline, CDR1 SNHLY and CDR2 FYNNEI. V lost 6 bases to trimming and J lost 9 bases, with 17 bases between them. The CDR3 DNA is TGTGCCAGCAGCTCAGGGGAAAGGGGGAAAGCTTTCTTT. It yields the protein CASSSGERGKAFF.

V gene TRBV10-1 combines with J gene TRBJ2-3; 7 positions match TRBD2. After removal of 4 bases from V and 2 bases from J, the junction contained 3 bases not matched to a gene. The CDR3 covers 14 residues. The V gene's germline CDR1 is WNHNN and CDR2 SYGVQD (reference sequence). CDR3 DNA sequence: TGCGCCAGCAGTGTGGGAGGGTACACAGATACGCAGTATTTT. Translating gives CASSVGGYTDTQYF.

The gene calls are TRBV12-3 or TRBV12-4 and TRBJ1-1; D call uncertain. Trimming cost V 10 bases and J 4 bases, with 13 bases left between them. CDR3 length equals 12 residues. The CDR3 spells CATLTGGTEAFF. CDR3 bases: TGTGCCACCTTAACGGGTGGCACTGAAGCTTTCTTT.